These 23 T cell receptor beta chains were all obtained from the same sample, sequenced in a study of CD8+ T cells in alopecia areata. Once RNA had been extracted, it was reverse transcribed into cDNA to act as the sequencing template. TCRdb's table, derived via immunoSEQ multiplex PCR, lists solely in-frame clones and lacks some. The table shows some 130,000 clones, with roughly 52% occurring only once. As for treatment: oral pan-JAK inhibitor, 5-10 mg twice daily. Sequencing used CD8+ T cells sorted from blood, obtained at week 4, from a patient treated with tofacitinib. The receptors originated from a human donor with alopecia areata.

This clone has just a few counts. The chain recombines TRBV7-9 with TRBJ1-2, with D perhaps matching TRBD1 (6 bases). From germline, CDR1 is SEHNR and CDR2 FQNEAQ (reference sequence). With 0 bases removed from V and 4 bases from J, the gap between germline ends came to 9 bases. This CDR3 is 14 amino acids long. The CDR3: CASSLAGGGYGYTF. CDR3 nucleotides: TGTGCCAGCAGCTTAGCTGGGGGCGGCTATGGCTACACCTTC.

V and J are TRBV30 and TRBJ1-1; D gene ambiguous. The germline V and J ends were trimmed by 0 bases and 7 bases, with 15 bases remaining between them. The germline CDR1 and CDR2 sequences are GTSNPN and SVGIG (reference sequence). The CDR3 sequence is 14 residues long. CDR3 in amino acids: CAWSVRGGVFEAFF. The CDR3 DNA follows: TGTGCCTGGAGTGTACGGGGAGGAGTCTTTGAAGCTTTCTTT. Complete variable domain (other parts from reference TRBV30 and TRBJ1-1): SQTIHQWPATLVQPVGSPLSLECTVEGTSNPNLYWYRQAAGRGLQLLFYSVGIGQISSEVPQNLSASRPQDRQFILSSKKLLLSDSGFYLCAWSVRGGVFEAFFGQGTRLTVV.

The chain carries TRBV2 and TRBJ2-5; D is perhaps TRBD1 (7 bases). With 11 bases removed from V and 2 bases from J, the gap between germline ends came to 18 bases. CDR1 SNHLY and CDR2 FYNNEI come from the germline V gene. The CDR3 runs to 14 residues. CDR3 bases: TGTGCCGCTAGGCCGGGGGACAGACAAGAGACCCAGTACTTC. Translating gives CAARPGDRQETQYF.

A few counts support this clone. The chain is built from TRBV2 and TRBJ2-3; 7 bases agree with TRBD2. Trimming took 4 bases from V and 0 from J; bases not matched to a gene: 1. This CDR3 spans 14 amino acids. Germline assignment: CDR1 SNHLY and CDR2 FYNNEI. CDR3 residues: CASSASGSTDTQYF. CDR3 DNA: TGTGCCAGCAGTGCTAGCGGTAGCACAGATACGCAGTATTTT.

This clone was observed a single time. This rearrangement joins TRBV4-3 to TRBJ2-3, with D maybe TRBD2 (6 bases). The V gene's germline CDR1 is LGHNA and CDR2 YSLEER. The length of the CDR3 is 16 residues. The V end lost 0 bases, the J end lost 2 bases, and 12 bases lay between the germline ends. CDR3 DNA sequence: TGCGCCAGCAGCCAAGAGGGGAGGAGCCTCACAGATACGCAGTATTTT. Translation: CASSQEGRSLTDTQYF.

In this sample, this clone turned up many times. The chain is built from TRBV27 and TRBJ2-7; perhaps TRBD2 as D (5 bases). Germline-derived CDR1 and CDR2 are MNHEY and SMNVEV (reference sequence). The V gene lost 8 bases and the J gene lost 5 bases, with 19 bases spanning the gap. The CDR3 extends over 14 amino acids. In DNA, the CDR3 is TGTGCCAGCGGTAGGACCGGGGTGATGAACGAGCAGTACTTC. Translation: CASGRTGVMNEQYF.

The chain uses TRBV30 and TRBJ1-1; D not certain. V lost 2 bases, J lost 7 bases, and 17 bases lay in between. Germline CDR1 reads GTSNPN; CDR2 reads SVGIG (reference sequence). The CDR3 is made up of 14 amino acids. CDR3 DNA: TGTGCCTGGAGTCCTCAGCTACCTCCGGATGAAGCTTTCTTT. Protein: CAWSPQLPPDEAFF.

This clone was counted a few times. The gene calls are TRBV12-5 and TRBJ1-1, with a weak D call TRBD1 (5 bases). V was cut by 1 base and J by 0 bases, with 6 bases left in between. The CDR3 has 14 residues. Germline values: CDR1 LGHNT, CDR2 FRNRAP. CDR3 sequence (DNA): TGTGCTAGTGGTTTGGGGGACCTGAACACTGAAGCTTTCTTT. Protein sequence: CASGLGDLNTEAFF.

This chain uses TRBV7-9 with TRBJ2-5, with 10 positions matching TRBD1. This CDR3 has 16 residues. Germline V gene data show CDR1 as SEHNR and CDR2 as FQNEAQ (reference sequence). With 5 bases clipped from V and 5 bases from J, the junction kept 11 bases outside the gene matches. The CDR3 is CASSPRTGGKLETQYF. Here the CDR3 DNA reads TGTGCCAGCAGCCCCCGGACAGGGGGGAAGTTGGAGACCCAGTACTTC.

The rearrangement links TRBV30 to TRBJ2-2; D is tentatively TRBD1 or TRBD2 (5 bases each). The germline V gene has CDR1 GTSNPN and CDR2 SVGIG (reference sequence). The CDR3 length is 14 residues. V shed 2 bases and J shed 4 bases, with 11 bases lying between them. The CDR3 region has the DNA TGTGCCTGGAGTTTCCGGGGCGGCACCGGGGAGCTGTTTTTT. Amino acid sequence: CAWSFRGGTGELFF.

V gene TRBV6-5 combines with J gene TRBJ1-1; D unclear. Trimming left V 2 bases short and J 2 bases short, with 12 bases between. This CDR3 has 15 amino acids. The germline V gene encodes CDR1 MNHEY and CDR2 SVGAGI. The CDR3 here is CASSYLTTGNTEAFF. The CDR3 DNA is TGTGCCAGCAGTTACCTCACGACTGGAAACACTGAAGCTTTCTTT.

In DNA form, the CDR3 reads TGTGCCAGCAGGACAAGCGAGCCCTCGACTAACTATGGCTACACCTTC. Translated: CASRTSEPSTNYGYTF. The chain recombines TRBV11-2 with TRBJ1-2; D is ambiguous. This CDR3 is built from 16 residues. V was shortened by 6 bases and J by 0 bases, with 17 bases between the two germline ends. CDR1 and CDR2 (germline): SGHAT, FQNNGV.

The gene calls are TRBV27 and TRBJ2-1; 7 nucleotides agree with TRBD1. The CDR3 contains 15 residues. V was clipped by 2 bases and J by 4 bases; unmatched bases: 5. In germline, CDR1 is MNHEY, CDR2 SMNVEV (reference sequence). In nucleotides, the CDR3 is TGTGCCAGCAGTTTAGTGCAGGGGGTATACAATGAGCAGTTCTTC. This gives the protein CASSLVQGVYNEQFF.

CDR3 loop: CASSVGDTEAFF. Here the CDR3 DNA reads TGTGCCAGCAGCGTCGGCGACACTGAAGCTTTCTTT. The chain is built from TRBV13 and TRBJ1-1; no definite D call. Germline V gene sequence: CDR1 PRHDT, CDR2 FYEKMQ (reference sequence). The CDR3 is 12 residues long. V was shortened by 5 bases and J by 3 bases, with 7 bases between the two germline ends.

The chain has TRBV6-5 and TRBJ1-2, with D possibly being TRBD1 (5 bases). CDR1 and CDR2 (germline): MNHEY, SVGAGI. The CDR3 contains 13 residues. Trimming took 10 bases from V and 4 from J, leaving 16 bases between them. CDR3 sequence reads: CATSGGDLYGYTF. The CDR3 bases are TGTGCCACCTCGGGGGGAGACCTCTATGGCTACACCTTC.

There are a few counts of this clone. The sample has other DNA sequences that encode this CDR3 too. V usage is TRBV7-9 and J usage is TRBJ2-7; D unclear. Trimming took 1 base from V and 5 from J, leaving 6 bases between them. This CDR3 is built from 12 residues. From germline, CDR1 is SEHNR and CDR2 FQNEAQ (reference sequence). The CDR3 DNA is TGTGCCAGCAGCTTAGTAGGGAACGAGCAGTACTTC. This codes for CASSLVGNEQYF.

This sequence joins TRBV5-6 and TRBJ1-2; 7 bases are a match to TRBD1. Germline-derived CDR1 and CDR2 are SGHDT and YYEEEE. The J segment lost 3 bases and the V segment lost 4 bases, leaving 6 bases of the junction unmatched. CDR3 length: 14 residues. This chain's CDR3 is CASSAQGFDYGYTF. The CDR3 bases are TGTGCCAGCAGCGCACAGGGGTTCGACTATGGCTACACCTTC.

The V gene is TRBV6-5, the J gene TRBJ2-6, with D unclear. The CDR3 is 14 residues long. V was shortened by 2 bases and J by 2 bases, with 4 bases between the two germline ends. Per germline, CDR1 MNHEY and CDR2 SVGAGI. The CDR3 spells CASSYGPGANVLTF. The CDR3 bases are TGTGCCAGCAGTTACGGGCCTGGGGCCAACGTCCTGACTTTC.

The J gene is TRBJ1-2, the V gene TRBV27, with TRBD1 identical over 7 bases. Trimming at V came to 5 bases and at J to 4 bases, leaving 10 bases not matched to a gene. The length of the CDR3 is 15 residues. Germline-derived CDR1 and CDR2 are MNHEY and SMNVEV (reference sequence). CDR3 residues: CASSPSSGTAYGYTF. In DNA, the CDR3 is TGTGCCAGCAGTCCGTCCTCCGGGACAGCCTATGGCTACACCTTC.

This clone was counted between two and nine times. The chain combines TRBV7-9 with TRBJ2-7, with D hard to call. The CDR3 extends over 12 amino acids. V gave up 3 bases and J gave up 3 bases, with 6 bases separating them. Germline CDR1 and CDR2: SEHNR and FQNEAQ (reference sequence). In DNA, the CDR3 is TGTGCCAGCAGCTTTGAAGGCTACGAGCAGTACTTC. Protein: CASSFEGYEQYF.

This clone was seen a handful of times. The chain links TRBV29-1 to TRBJ2-5, with D possibly TRBD2 on 6 matching bases. The CDR3 length is 14 residues. Germline V gene lookup returns CDR1 SQVTM and CDR2 ANQGSEA. V lost 2 bases and J lost 5, with 15 bases in between. In DNA form, the CDR3 reads TGCAGCGTTGAACGGAGGGCAGTTGCTGAGACCCAGTACTTC. Its protein is CSVERRAVAETQYF.

This clone has more than one count but fewer than ten. The gene calls are TRBV7-9 and TRBJ2-5, with 12 nucleotides matching TRBD1. V lost 4 bases and J lost 4; bases outside the gene matches: 4. CDR3 length: 15 amino acids. The V gene's germline CDR1 is SEHNR and CDR2 FQNEAQ (reference sequence). The DNA for the CDR3 is TGTGCCAGCAGCTGGGGGACAGGGGGCGCAGAGACCCAGTACTTC. Amino acid sequence: CASSWGTGGAETQYF.

The table lists this clone with a few counts. This chain connects TRBV9 to TRBJ1-2, with D uncertain. This CDR3 is built from 14 residues. Germline lookup yields CDR1 SGDLS and CDR2 YYNGEE. V lost 4 bases and J lost 6, with 16 bases in between. CDR3 nucleotides: TGTGCCAGCAGCCCCACCGGACCGGGGAATGGCTACACCTTC. Residues: CASSPTGPGNGYTF.